Listed below are T cell receptor beta chains from one sample, sequenced in a study of tumor-infiltrating lymphocytes in primary liver carcinoma. Via MiXCR, TCRdb re-called the multiplex PCR reads, giving one row per CDR3 protein. The profile shows more than 95,000 distinct CDR3 sequences, approximately 64% of them singletons. The source material was liver tumor tissue from sampling region 3. Receptors originate from a woman aged 55-69 years with primary liver carcinoma and hepatitis B virus infection. CDR3s include the opening cysteine and the closing phenylalanine or tryptophan. The order of the fields is clone size, J gene, D gene, V gene, CDR3 DNA, CDR3 protein. A D gene is named only where the DNA matches it firmly. Size values are once, few and many counts, or a class for expanded clones, and some rows have none.

abundance: .; j_gene: TRBJ2-5; d_gene: .; v_gene: TRBV18; CDR3nt: TGTGCCAGCTCACCACAAAACGGGATCCACGAGACCCAGTACTTC; CDR3aa: CASSPQNGIHETQYF
abundance: .; j_gene: TRBJ2-5; d_gene: TRBD2; v_gene: TRBV11-2; CDR3nt: TGTGCCAGCAGCCTAGATTTCCTGGGGCTAGCGGGGGAAGAGACCCAGTACTTC; CDR3aa: CASSLDFLGLAGEETQYF
abundance: many; j_gene: TRBJ2-7; d_gene: TRBD1; v_gene: TRBV12-3/TRBV12-4; CDR3nt: TGTGCCAGCAGTTTTGGACAGGGCATCCCCTACGAGCAGTACTTC; CDR3aa: CASSFGQGIPYEQYF
abundance: .; j_gene: TRBJ1-6; d_gene: .; v_gene: TRBV28; CDR3nt: TGTGCCAGCAGTTTATCCTGGAATTCACCCCTCCACTTT; CDR3aa: CASSLSWNSPLHF
abundance: .; j_gene: TRBJ2-1; d_gene: TRBD2; v_gene: TRBV28; CDR3nt: TGTGCCAGCAGCCCGGGGGGGGCCGTGGACTACAATGAGCAGTTCTTC; CDR3aa: CASSPGGAVDYNEQFF
abundance: once; j_gene: TRBJ2-1; d_gene: .; v_gene: TRBV11-3; CDR3nt: TGTGCCAGCAGCTTGAGGACTTACGGGGAAGAGACCAAGTTCTTC; CDR3aa: CASSLRTYGEETKFF
abundance: .; j_gene: TRBJ2-7; d_gene: TRBD1; v_gene: TRBV4-2; CDR3nt: TGTGCCAGCAGCCCACCCAGGGGACAGTGCTCCGAGCAGTACTTC; CDR3aa: CASSPPRGQCSEQYF
abundance: once; j_gene: TRBJ2-2; d_gene: .; v_gene: TRBV6-1; CDR3nt: TGCGCCAGCAGTGATCTGTTCTTGAGAGGGGAGCTGTTTTTT; CDR3aa: CASSDLFLRGELFF
abundance: .; j_gene: TRBJ2-7; d_gene: TRBD2; v_gene: TRBV7-3; CDR3nt: TGTGCCAGCAGCTTACCGGGAGGGCCAGGGGAGCAGTACTTC; CDR3aa: CASSLPGGPGEQYF
abundance: .; j_gene: TRBJ1-4; d_gene: .; v_gene: TRBV28; CDR3nt: TGTGCCAGCAGAACCACAGGGAAAAAACTGTTTTTT; CDR3aa: CASRTTGKKLFF
abundance: .; j_gene: TRBJ2-6; d_gene: .; v_gene: TRBV7-9; CDR3nt: TGTGTCAGCAGCTTAGCTGGCAGGACCAACGTCCTGACTTTC; CDR3aa: CVSSLAGRTNVLTF
abundance: .; j_gene: TRBJ2-1; d_gene: .; v_gene: TRBV29-1; CDR3nt: TGCAGCGTTGAATCGGGAGCCCTCCGACGGCTCCGCAATGAGCAGTTCTTC; CDR3aa: CSVESGALRRLRNEQFF
abundance: .; j_gene: TRBJ2-5; d_gene: .; v_gene: TRBV5-1; CDR3nt: TGCGCCAGCAGCTCGGAGAGTCCCCGGGAGACCCAGTACTTC; CDR3aa: CASSSESPRETQYF
abundance: .; j_gene: TRBJ2-5; d_gene: .; v_gene: TRBV11-3; CDR3nt: TGTGCCAGCAGCTATAGTGGGTTCCATGAGACCCAGTACTTC; CDR3aa: CASSYSGFHETQYF
abundance: .; j_gene: TRBJ2-5; d_gene: TRBD1; v_gene: TRBV5-1; CDR3nt: TGCGCCAGCGGCGCGGACAGGACTCTCAAGTACTTC; CDR3aa: CASGADRTLKYF
abundance: .; j_gene: TRBJ1-2; d_gene: .; v_gene: TRBV11-2; CDR3nt: TGTGTCAGCAACTTAGTAGGCATTAACTATGGCTACACCTTC; CDR3aa: CVSNLVGINYGYTF
abundance: .; j_gene: TRBJ1-5; d_gene: .; v_gene: TRBV6-1; CDR3nt: TGTGTCAGCAGTGAAATGGGCGCTCAGCCCCAGCATTTT; CDR3aa: CVSSEMGAQPQHF
abundance: many; j_gene: TRBJ2-2; d_gene: TRBD2; v_gene: TRBV6-1; CDR3nt: TGTGCCAGCAGTGAGGCTAGCGGCACCGGGGAGCTGTTTTTT; CDR3aa: CASSEASGTGELFF
abundance: many; j_gene: TRBJ2-2; d_gene: TRBD2; v_gene: TRBV11-3; CDR3nt: TGTGCCAGCAGCGAGGGACTAGCGGGAGGGCAAAGGACCGGGGAGCTGTTTTTT; CDR3aa: CASSEGLAGGQRTGELFF
abundance: .; j_gene: TRBJ2-2; d_gene: .; v_gene: TRBV6-5; CDR3nt: TGTGCCAGCAGTTACTCGACGACGGGGGACATCACCGGGGAGCTGTTTTTC; CDR3aa: CASSYSTTGDITGELFF
abundance: many; j_gene: TRBJ2-3; d_gene: TRBD1; v_gene: TRBV12-3/TRBV12-4; CDR3nt: TGTGCCAGCAGTTTAAGGGGGCAGGGGGTGTATACGCAGTATTTT; CDR3aa: CASSLRGQGVYTQYF
abundance: .; j_gene: TRBJ1-4; d_gene: .; v_gene: TRBV28; CDR3nt: TGTGCCAGCGGGGCAGGGAGCGGAGAAAAACTGTTTTTT; CDR3aa: CASGAGSGEKLFF
abundance: few; j_gene: TRBJ2-7; d_gene: .; v_gene: TRBV25-1; CDR3nt: TGTGCCAGCAGTGAAGGTCAGGGGTACTACGAGCAGTACTTC; CDR3aa: CASSEGQGYYEQYF
abundance: .; j_gene: TRBJ1-1; d_gene: .; v_gene: TRBV11-2; CDR3nt: TGTGCCAGCAGCTTTACAGAGGGTAACACTGAAACTTTCTTT; CDR3aa: CASSFTEGNTETFF
abundance: many; j_gene: TRBJ1-1; d_gene: .; v_gene: TRBV12-2; CDR3nt: TGTGCAAAGGCCAGCGGGGATTTGAGGAGGGACACTGAAGCTTTCTTT; CDR3aa: CAKASGDLRRDTEAFF
abundance: .; j_gene: TRBJ2-7; d_gene: TRBD2; v_gene: TRBV5-6; CDR3nt: TGTGCCAGCAGCTCGCTCGGGGCTAGCGGGACTCGGGAGCAGTACTTC; CDR3aa: CASSSLGASGTREQYF
abundance: .; j_gene: TRBJ1-5; d_gene: .; v_gene: TRBV6-4; CDR3nt: TGTGCCAGCAGTGAATCCTCGGGAGGGAAAGATACGCAGCATTTT; CDR3aa: CASSESSGGKDTQHF
abundance: .; j_gene: TRBJ1-3; d_gene: TRBD1; v_gene: TRBV11-3; CDR3nt: TGTGCTAGCAACTTCGCAGGACAGGTCTCTGGAAACACCATATATTTT; CDR3aa: CASNFAGQVSGNTIYF
abundance: many; j_gene: TRBJ2-7; d_gene: TRBD2; v_gene: TRBV6-5; CDR3nt: TGTGCCAGCAGCGCCCCGGGAGAAGCGGGGGAGCAGTACTTC; CDR3aa: CASSAPGEAGEQYF
abundance: .; j_gene: TRBJ2-5; d_gene: TRBD1; v_gene: TRBV7-9; CDR3nt: TGTGCCAGCAACTTAGGGACAGCTCAAGAGACCCAGTACTTC; CDR3aa: CASNLGTAQETQYF
abundance: .; j_gene: TRBJ2-3; d_gene: .; v_gene: TRBV29-1; CDR3nt: TGCAGCGTTGGAAGGATCACAGATACACAGTATTTT; CDR3aa: CSVGRITDTQYF
abundance: .; j_gene: TRBJ2-5; d_gene: TRBD2; v_gene: TRBV11-2; CDR3nt: TGTGCCGGCACCCCACCCAGGCTAGCGGGAAGAGAGACCCAGTATTTC; CDR3aa: CAGTPPRLAGRETQYF
abundance: .; j_gene: TRBJ1-1; d_gene: TRBD1; v_gene: TRBV2; CDR3nt: TGTGCCAGCAATCCGGGACAGGGCAGCACTGAAGCTTTCTTT; CDR3aa: CASNPGQGSTEAFF
abundance: .; j_gene: TRBJ2-3; d_gene: .; v_gene: TRBV12-3/TRBV12-4; CDR3nt: TGTACCAGCAGTTCTGCTTTGCCTAGCATATCAGGTACGCAGTATTTT; CDR3aa: CTSSSALPSISGTQYF
abundance: many; j_gene: TRBJ2-7; d_gene: .; v_gene: TRBV12-3/TRBV12-4; CDR3nt: TGTGCCAGCAGTTTCGGGATCAGAGGAGGCTACGAGCAGTACTTC; CDR3aa: CASSFGIRGGYEQYF
abundance: .; j_gene: TRBJ2-1; d_gene: TRBD2; v_gene: TRBV12-3/TRBV12-4; CDR3nt: TGTGCCAGCATCGATCAGCGGGGGAGCAATGGGCAGTTCTTC; CDR3aa: CASIDQRGSNGQFF
abundance: .; j_gene: TRBJ2-2; d_gene: TRBD1; v_gene: TRBV30; CDR3nt: TGTGCCTGGGGCACAGGGGTAGAAGGGACCGGGGAGCTGTTTTTT; CDR3aa: CAWGTGVEGTGELFF
abundance: many; j_gene: TRBJ2-2; d_gene: .; v_gene: TRBV11-2; CDR3nt: TGTGCCAGCAGCTTAATTCCGGAGAACACCGGGGAGCTGTTTTTT; CDR3aa: CASSLIPENTGELFF
abundance: few; j_gene: TRBJ1-2; d_gene: TRBD1; v_gene: TRBV5-1; CDR3nt: TGCGCCAGCAGCTCAAAAGGGACAGGGGCGAATAATAACTATGGCTACACCTTC; CDR3aa: CASSSKGTGANNNYGYTF
abundance: .; j_gene: TRBJ2-6; d_gene: .; v_gene: TRBV12-5; CDR3nt: TGTGCTAGTGAGGGGCGGGGTTCTGGGGCCAACGTCCTGACTTTC; CDR3aa: CASEGRGSGANVLTF
abundance: .; j_gene: TRBJ1-2; d_gene: TRBD1; v_gene: TRBV12-3/TRBV12-4; CDR3nt: TGTGTCAGCAGTCTTCCCGGGACAGGGGGCTACACCTTC; CDR3aa: CVSSLPGTGGYTF
abundance: few; j_gene: TRBJ2-4; d_gene: .; v_gene: TRBV28; CDR3nt: TGTGCCAGCAGTCCCCACGGGGTGGCCAAAAACATTCAGTACTTC; CDR3aa: CASSPHGVAKNIQYF
abundance: .; j_gene: TRBJ1-2; d_gene: TRBD1; v_gene: TRBV29-1; CDR3nt: TGCAGCGTTGATCAGGGGGCAGTAGGGACCGGCGGCTACACCTTC; CDR3aa: CSVDQGAVGTGGYTF
abundance: few; j_gene: TRBJ2-2; d_gene: .; v_gene: TRBV2; CDR3nt: TGTGCCAGCAGTCCCCAGCCCACCGGGGAGCTGTTTTTT; CDR3aa: CASSPQPTGELFF
abundance: medium-sized; j_gene: TRBJ2-5; d_gene: TRBD2; v_gene: TRBV12-3/TRBV12-4; CDR3nt: TGTGCCAGCAGTCCGTCTAGCGGGAAAGAGACCCAGTACTTC; CDR3aa: CASSPSSGKETQYF
abundance: once; j_gene: TRBJ2-1; d_gene: .; v_gene: TRBV28; CDR3nt: TGTGCCAGCAGTTTATTAACCAGCGGGCACCACAATGAGCACTTCTTC; CDR3aa: CASSLLTSGHHNEHFF